This T cell receptor (beta chain) was identified during a study of shared clonotypes between healthy human individuals. Naive CD8 isolation took CD45RO-negative cells positively selected for CCR7 and excluded terminally differentiated effector memory CD45RA+ cells. Libraries were prepared by immunoSEQ multiplex PCR; TCRdb keeps only in-frame clonotypes and omits some of them. Of around 1.9 million clones in the sample, 93% were seen once. Trimming at V came to 4 bases and at J to 4 bases, leaving 7 bases not matched to a gene. This CDR3 contains 14 residues. Germline V lookup: CDR1 SGHAT, CDR2 FQNNGV. A note on this clone: Distinct nucleotide sequences in the sample also encode this CDR3.

The chain is built from TRBV11-2 and TRBJ2-7; 7 nucleotides agree with TRBD1. Specimen: naive CD8+ T cells from PBMCs. The sequence was collected from a man aged 18-30 years in good health. Some clones in this sample may be carry-over from other donors' samples. CDR3 protein: CASSSRQGTYEQYF. The DNA for the CDR3 is TGTGCCAGCAGCTCCCGACAGGGAACTTACGAGCAGTACTTC.